The sequence of this TCR beta chain was determined in a study of blood T cell repertoires in COVID-19. Across the study: Samples representing acute and convalescent COVID-19 were sourced from the United States, Italy and Spain. The analysed material was cDNA or gDNA that came from T cells, B-cell-depleted T cells, or PBMCs.

The CDR3 is made up of 14 amino acids. V gave up 6 bases and J gave up 2 bases, with 14 bases separating them. Germline-derived CDR1 and CDR2 are SGDLS and YYNGEE. As processed by the authors: Amplification from reference gene primers served as the basis for estimated nucleated cell counts. Sequenced by immunoSEQ multiplex PCR; TCRdb stores in-frame clones only, minus some. The V and J calls and clone size were taken over from that table, and D and trimming were inferred from the DNA. The sample has roughly 250,000 clones, 85% to 90% seen once. The clonotype originates from a woman aged 35 to 49 with acute or convalescent COVID-19. Sequencing used peripheral blood. The genes are TRBV9 and TRBJ1-1; D may be TRBD1 (5 bases). The CDR3 reads CASTRADLNTEAFF. Written as DNA, the CDR3 is TGTGCCAGCACCAGGGCAGACCTCAACACTGAAGCTTTCTTT. Variable domain in full (rest from reference TRBV9 and TRBJ1-1): DSGVTQTPKHLITATGQRVTLRCSPRSGDLSVYWYQQSLDQGLQFLIQYYNGEERAKGNILERFSAQQFPDLHSELNLSSLELGDSALYFCASTRADLNTEAFFGQGTRLTVV.